The TCR beta chain described here comes from a study of cytomegalovirus exposure and HLA in healthy donors. Across the study: In terms of ancestry, the Caucasian-associated cluster contained about 80% of the 398 genotyped donors. Study-wide points: The majority of CMV-associated TCR beta chains were reported as apparently HLA-restricted in a later analysis. The study had only CMV serostatus as immune exposure information.

To note about this clone: The antigen remains unidentified.

The PCR made use of 60 Vbeta and 13 Jbeta primers. Clones were read by immunoSEQ multiplex PCR, and TCRdb kept only the in-frame ones, dropping some. The table records about 140,000 clones, 60% to 80% of them present only once. Germline-derived CDR1 and CDR2 are SQVTM and ANQGSEA. V trimming: 5 bases; J trimming: 6 bases; junction bases outside the gene matches: 6. This CDR3 has 13 residues. The source of this sequence is a female donor in good health and CMV-seronegative. The sequencing input was PBMCs. This chain uses TRBV29-1 with TRBJ2-1, with 8 bases matching TRBD2. CDR3 DNA: TGCAGCGTTAGACTAGCGAGATTCAATGAGCAGTTCTTC. Translating gives CSVRLARFNEQFF.